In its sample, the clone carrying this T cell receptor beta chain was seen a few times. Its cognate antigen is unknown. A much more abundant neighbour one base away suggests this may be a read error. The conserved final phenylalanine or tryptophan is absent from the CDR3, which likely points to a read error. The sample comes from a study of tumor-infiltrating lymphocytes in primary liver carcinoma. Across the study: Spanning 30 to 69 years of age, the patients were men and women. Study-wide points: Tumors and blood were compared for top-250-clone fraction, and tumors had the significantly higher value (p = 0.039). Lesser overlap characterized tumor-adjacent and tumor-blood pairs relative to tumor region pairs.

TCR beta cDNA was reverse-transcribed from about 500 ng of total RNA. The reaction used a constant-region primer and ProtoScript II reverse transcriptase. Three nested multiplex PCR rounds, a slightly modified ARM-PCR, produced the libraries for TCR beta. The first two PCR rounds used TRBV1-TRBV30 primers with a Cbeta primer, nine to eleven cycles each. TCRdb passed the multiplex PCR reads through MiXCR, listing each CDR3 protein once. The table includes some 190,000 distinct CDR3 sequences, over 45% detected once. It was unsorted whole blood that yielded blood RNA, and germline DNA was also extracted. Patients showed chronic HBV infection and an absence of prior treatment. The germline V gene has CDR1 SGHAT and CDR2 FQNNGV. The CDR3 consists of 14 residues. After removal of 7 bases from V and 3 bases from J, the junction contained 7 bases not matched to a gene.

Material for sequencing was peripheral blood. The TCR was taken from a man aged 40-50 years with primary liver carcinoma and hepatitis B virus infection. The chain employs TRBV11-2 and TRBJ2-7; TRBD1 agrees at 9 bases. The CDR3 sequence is CASTRTGAHYEQYS. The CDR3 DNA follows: TGTGCCAGCACCCGGACAGGGGCCCACTACGAGCAGTACTCC.